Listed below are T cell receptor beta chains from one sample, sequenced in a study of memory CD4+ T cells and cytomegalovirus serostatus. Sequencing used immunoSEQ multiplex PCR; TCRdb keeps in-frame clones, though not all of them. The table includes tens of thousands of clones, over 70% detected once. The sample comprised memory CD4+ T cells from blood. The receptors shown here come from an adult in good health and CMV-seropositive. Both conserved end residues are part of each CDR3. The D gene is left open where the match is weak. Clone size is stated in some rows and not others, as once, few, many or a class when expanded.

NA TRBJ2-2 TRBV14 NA CASSSQGTGELFF TGTGCCAGCAGCTCACAGGGAACCGGGGAGCTGTTTTTT
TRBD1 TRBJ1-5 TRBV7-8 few CASSSQGQGNQPQHF TGTGCCAGCAGCTCCCAGGGACAGGGAAATCAGCCCCAGCATTTT
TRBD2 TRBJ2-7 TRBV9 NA CASSVGTSGNHEQYF TGTGCCAGCAGCGTGGGGACTAGCGGGAATCACGAGCAGTACTTC
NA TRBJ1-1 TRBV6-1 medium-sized CASSEFRGSTEAFF TGTGCCAGCAGTGAATTCAGGGGTAGCACTGAAGCTTTCTTT
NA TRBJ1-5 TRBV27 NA CASSPSSGWGQPQHF TGTGCCAGCAGCCCGTCGTCAGGGTGGGGGCAGCCCCAGCATTTT
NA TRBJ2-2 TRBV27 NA CASSLSHNTGELFF TGTGCCAGCAGTTTATCTCACAACACCGGGGAGCTGTTTTTT
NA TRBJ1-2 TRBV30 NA CAWIGTSPNYGYTF TGTGCCTGGATAGGGACCTCCCCTAACTATGGCTACACCTTC
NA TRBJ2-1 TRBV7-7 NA CASSPPGQGYNEQFF TGTGCCAGCAGCCCCCCGGGCCAGGGTTACAATGAGCAGTTCTTC
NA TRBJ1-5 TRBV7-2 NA CASSLGTVNQPQHF TGTGCCAGCAGCTTAGGGACCGTAAATCAGCCCCAGCATTTT
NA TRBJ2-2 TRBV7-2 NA CASSLLRGTGELFF TGTGCCAGCAGCCTACTCCGAGGCACCGGGGAGCTGTTTTTT
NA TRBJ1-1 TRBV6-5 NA CASSYSLLNTEAFF TGTGCCAGCAGTTACTCGTTACTGAACACTGAAGCTTTCTTT
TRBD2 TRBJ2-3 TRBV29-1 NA CSVALTSGRGTQYF TGCAGCGTTGCCTTGACTAGCGGGAGGGGTACGCAGTATTTT
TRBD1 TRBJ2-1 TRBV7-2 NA CASSYSGGGYNEQFF TGTGCCAGCAGCTATTCAGGGGGTGGCTACAATGAGCAGTTCTTC
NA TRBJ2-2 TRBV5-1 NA CASTVGTSNTGELFF TGCGCCAGCACAGTGGGGACATCGAACACCGGGGAGCTGTTTTTT
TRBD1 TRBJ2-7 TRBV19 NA CASSRTGPILREQYF TGTGCCAGTAGTCGGACAGGGCCAATTCTTCGCGAGCAGTACTTC
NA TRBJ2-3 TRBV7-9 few CASSYLPDF TGTGCCAGCAGTTATCTCCCGGATTTT
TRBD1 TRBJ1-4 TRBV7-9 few CASSHGQGMWGEKLFF TGTGCCAGCAGCCACGGACAGGGGATGTGGGGTGAAAAACTGTTTTTT
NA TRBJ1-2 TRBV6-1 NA CASSEKGPPGGYTF TGTGCCAGCAGTGAAAAAGGCCCCCCGGGCGGCTACACCTTC
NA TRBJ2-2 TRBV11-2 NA CASSTRTPGSTGELFF TGTGCCAGCAGCACCCGGACTCCGGGATCTACCGGGGAGCTGTTTTTT
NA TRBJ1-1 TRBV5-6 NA CASSLDASGETEAFF TGTGCCAGCAGCTTGGACGCCTCGGGCGAAACTGAAGCTTTCTTT
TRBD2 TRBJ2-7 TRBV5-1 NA CASSPGTSGSLSYEQYF TGCGCCAGCAGCCCCGGGACTAGCGGGAGTCTCTCCTACGAGCAGTACTTC
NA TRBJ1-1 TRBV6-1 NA CASTPDRADTEAFF TGTGCCAGCACCCCAGACAGAGCGGACACTGAAGCTTTCTTT
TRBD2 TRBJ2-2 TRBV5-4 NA CASRSGLAGNTGELFF TGTGCCAGCAGATCAGGACTAGCGGGGAACACCGGGGAGCTGTTTTTT
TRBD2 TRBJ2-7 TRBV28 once CASSLGGEDEQYF TGTGCCAGCAGTTTAGGGGGGGAGGACGAGCAGTACTTC
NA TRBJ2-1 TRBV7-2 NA CASSFTQIGEQFF TGTGCCAGCAGCTTCACTCAAATCGGTGAGCAGTTCTTC
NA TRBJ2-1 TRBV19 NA CASSRWEQQFF TGTGCCAGTAGTAGGTGGGAACAGCAGTTCTTC
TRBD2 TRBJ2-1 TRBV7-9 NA CASSVQAGGSYNEQFF TGTGCCAGCAGCGTCCAGGCGGGGGGCTCCTACAATGAGCAGTTCTTC
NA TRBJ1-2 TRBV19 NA CASSNAPRVGYTF TGTGCCAGTAGTAACGCCCCCAGGGTCGGCTACACCTTC
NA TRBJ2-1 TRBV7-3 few CASSSSRSDEQFF TGTGCCAGCAGCTCATCGAGGAGCGATGAGCAGTTCTTC
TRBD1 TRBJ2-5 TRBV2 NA CASRDDRDEETQYF TGTGCCAGCAGGGATGACAGGGATGAGGAGACCCAGTACTTC
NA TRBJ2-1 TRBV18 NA CASSPTWNEQFF TGTGCCAGCTCTCCCACTTGGAATGAGCAGTTCTTC
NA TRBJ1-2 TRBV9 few CASSPGTTMGGYTF TGTGCCAGCAGCCCAGGGACGACAATGGGTGGCTACACCTTC
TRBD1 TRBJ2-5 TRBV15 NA CATSRDLVPGGTQYF TGTGCCACCAGCAGAGATCTGGTCCCAGGGGGGACCCAGTACTTC
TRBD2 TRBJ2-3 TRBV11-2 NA CASSLDEGTRLGTQYF TGTGCCAGCAGCTTAGATGAAGGGACTAGGTTAGGGACGCAGTATTTT
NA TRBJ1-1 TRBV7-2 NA CASSLRRTEKAFF TGTGCCAGCAGCTTAAGACGGACAGAAAAAGCTTTCTTT
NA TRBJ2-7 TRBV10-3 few CAISEFASRYEQYF TGTGCCATCAGTGAGTTCGCTAGTCGCTACGAGCAGTACTTC
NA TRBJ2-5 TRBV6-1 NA CASRAEETQYF TGTGCCAGCAGGGCCGAAGAGACCCAGTACTTC
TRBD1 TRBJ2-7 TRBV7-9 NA CASSPRTGSYEQYF TGTGCCAGCAGCCCTCGGACAGGCTCCTACGAGCAGTACTTC
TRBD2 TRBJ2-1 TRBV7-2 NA CASSQPGLAGEEQFF TGTGCCAGCAGCCAACCGGGACTAGCGGGGGAGGAGCAGTTCTTC
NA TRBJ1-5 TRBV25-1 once CASRGGFGQPQHF TGTGCCAGCAGGGGGGGTTTTGGTCAGCCCCAGCATTTT
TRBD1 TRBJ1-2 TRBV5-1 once CASSLGQADNYGYTF TGCGCCAGCAGCCTAGGACAGGCCGATAACTATGGCTACACCTTC
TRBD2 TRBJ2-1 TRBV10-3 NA CAISESIGLAVGEQFF TGTGCCATCAGTGAGTCTATCGGACTAGCTGTCGGGGAGCAGTTCTTC